What follows are 11 T cell receptor beta chains derived from one specimen sequenced in a study of vaccination and CD4 T cells after COVID-19. Sequenced with the Oncomine TCR Beta short-read assay was DNA taken from cultured CD4+ T cells. MiXCR was run by TCRdb on the PCR reads, yielding one entry per CDR3 protein. This repertoire shows several thousand distinct CDR3 sequences, around 54% found once; its top ten account for more than 7%. Their specific antigens are unknown. As to treatment: approximately 9-day PBMC culture with coronavirus spike peptide pools or control peptides (ViraFEST assay). The sequencing sample was made of CD4+ T cells from blood, cultured in vitro. These receptors were obtained from a human donor who had recovered from COVID-19.

The chain links TRBV24-1 to TRBJ2-5, with 8 nucleotides matching TRBD1. This CDR3 region has 17 residues. Losses at the gene ends were 4 bases for V and 3 bases for J; bases not matched to a gene: 12. Germline CDR1 reads KGHDR; CDR2 reads SFDVKD. CDR3 nucleotide sequence: TGTGCCACCAGTGAGTACCTGACAGGGGAACGGGAAGAGACCCAGTACTTC. It encodes CATSEYLTGEREETQYF.

V is TRBV12-3 or TRBV12-4 and J is TRBJ1-5, with a weak D call TRBD1 (6 bases). The CDR3 is made up of 15 amino acids. Deletions cut 5 bases from V and 6 bases from J, with 17 bases between. The CDR3 is CASSADRLVIQPQHF. CDR3 bases: TGTGCCAGCAGTGCGGACAGATTGGTGATTCAGCCCCAGCATTTT.

This clonotype was observed a few times. J is TRBJ1-1 and V is TRBV6-2 or TRBV6-3, with a weak D call TRBD1 (6 bases). Looked up from germline, CDR1 is MNHEY and CDR2 is SVGEGT. The CDR3 loop spans 13 amino acids. Trimming left V 1 base short and J 5 bases short, with 8 bases between. CDR3 residues: CASSYWGLTEAFF. CDR3 in DNA: TGTGCCAGCAGTTACTGGGGGCTTACTGAAGCTTTCTTT.

This clonotype was counted only a few times. The chain uses TRBV2 and TRBJ2-1; D is uncertain. The V gene's germline CDR1 is SNHLY and CDR2 FYNNEI. Deletions cut 6 bases from V and 2 bases from J, with 8 bases between. The CDR3 has 13 residues. CDR3 residues: CASSSNTYNEQFF. DNA for the CDR3: TGTGCCAGCAGCTCTAATACCTACAATGAGCAGTTCTTC.

This sequence joins TRBV5-8 and TRBJ2-3; tentative D call: TRBD2 (6 bases). This CDR3 has 15 residues. Germline V CDR1 and CDR2: SGHTS, YDEGEE. Deletions cut 4 bases from V and 4 bases from J, with 16 bases between. The CDR3 protein is CASSHMIADPDTQYF. CDR3 sequence (DNA): TGTGCCAGCAGCCACATGATAGCGGATCCAGATACGCAGTATTTT.

The chain recombines TRBV24-1 with TRBJ2-1, with D possibly matching TRBD1 (5 bases). V gave up 5 bases and J gave up 0 bases, with 19 bases separating them. The CDR3 has 18 residues. Germline CDR1 and CDR2: KGHDR and SFDVKD. DNA of the CDR3: TGTGCCACCAGTGCATGGGAAGGGGATTCAAGCTCCTACAATGAGCAGTTCTTC. Its protein is CATSAWEGDSSSYNEQFF.

V and J are TRBV2 and TRBJ1-1; TRBD1 might be the D (5 bases). V was trimmed by 7 bases and J by 4 bases, leaving 13 bases between them. The CDR3 contains 13 residues. Germline V gene lookup returns CDR1 SNHLY and CDR2 FYNNEI. The CDR3 nucleotides are TGTGCCAGCACCGAAGACAGATCCACTGAAGCTTTCTTT. It yields the protein CASTEDRSTEAFF.

This sequence joins TRBV9 and TRBJ2-5; 12 bases are shared with TRBD2. CDR1 is SGDLS, CDR2 YYNGEE, per germline. The CDR3 runs 17 residues. V shed 0 bases and J 2 bases; nucleotides not matched to a gene: 5. CDR3 amino acids: CASSVASSGGAQETQYF. The DNA for the CDR3 is TGTGCCAGCAGCGTAGCCTCTAGCGGGGGGGCGCAAGAGACCCAGTACTTC.

The V gene is TRBV27, the J gene TRBJ2-1; D is uncertain. CDR1 is MNHEY, CDR2 SMNVEV, per germline (reference sequence). This CDR3 is 15 amino acids long. The V and J ends lost 0 bases and 2 bases respectively, with 8 bases between them. The CDR3 spells CASSLSGYTYNEQFF. The CDR3 DNA is TGTGCCAGCAGTTTATCGGGGTATACCTACAATGAGCAGTTCTTC.

This chain links TRBV24-1 with TRBJ2-2; TRBD2 matches at 8 bases. In germline, CDR1 is KGHDR, CDR2 SFDVKD. Trimming removed 5 bases from V and 4 bases from J; junction bases left unmatched: 5. There are 15 residues in the CDR3. CDR3 DNA sequence: TGTGCCACCAGTGGAGCGGGGGTGAGCACCGGGGAGCTGTTTTTT. Its protein product is CATSGAGVSTGELFF.

The chain uses TRBV30 and TRBJ2-6, with 7 bases matching TRBD1. The CDR3 runs to 14 residues. Germline-derived CDR1 and CDR2 are GTSNPN and SVGIG (reference sequence). V lost 2 bases and J lost 2; bases outside the gene matches: 0. CDR3 amino acids: CAWSRGPGANVLTF. CDR3 DNA sequence: TGTGCCTGGAGTAGGGGGCCTGGGGCCAACGTCCTGACTTTC.